A single T cell receptor (beta chain) is shown here with its context. Its cognate antigen is unknown. These data are taken from a study of shared clonotypes between healthy human individuals. Findings and caveats of the study: Rarefaction revealed incomplete sorted-subset sequencing despite large depth. The study sampled only blood, and tissue repertoires likely differ. Larger estimated richness was generally seen in naive subsets than in memory subsets.

An approximately 220 ng quantity of DNA, 30,000 to 35,000 T cell genomes, went into the sorted-subset replicate PCRs. Method: immunoSEQ multiplex PCR; TCRdb's copy keeps in-frame clones and lacks some. The repertoire consists of about 1.5 million clones, with approximately 97% occurring once and the leading ten covering roughly 1.1%. Sequencing was done on a sample of naive CD4+ T cells sorted from blood. The subset is: CD45RA+ positively selected. The sequence was obtained from a man aged 30 to 45 in good health.

CDR3 DNA: TGTGCCAGCAATGAGATTTCCTACAATGAGCAGTTCTTC. Its translation: CASNEISYNEQFF. The chain links TRBV6-1 to TRBJ2-1; D is undetermined. Germline values: CDR1 MNHNS, CDR2 SASEGT. V lost 7 bases to trimming and J lost 1 base, with 8 bases between them. The CDR3 totals 13 residues.